Presented here are 30 T cell receptor beta chains from one specimen sequenced in a study of cytomegalovirus exposure and HLA in healthy donors (dated by TCRdb to about 2017). Receptor libraries were prepared by the immunoSEQ multiplex PCR assay. The multiplex PCR relied on a mix of 60 forward primers for TCR Vbeta segments and 13 reverse primers for TCR Jbeta segments. The immuneACCESS repertoire file appears here via TCRdb, limited to in-frame rearrangements. These files lack a portion of the clones; in checked studies, under half of the deficit traces to unresolved V genes, and the cause of the others is not known. The table kept for this sample lists about 34,000 clones. More than 3% of the sample comes from the top ten. Sequencing was carried out using PBMCs. The receptor set was obtained from a woman in her thirties or forties in good health and CMV-seropositive.

V is TRBV6-5 and J is TRBJ2-5; 12 bases agree with TRBD2. Losses at the gene ends were 8 bases for V and 4 bases for J; bases not matched to a gene: 2. Germline lookup yields CDR1 MNHEY and CDR2 SVGAGI. The CDR3 length is 13 residues. CDR3 region: CASLTSGGETQYF. CDR3 in DNA: TGTGCCAGCTTGACTAGCGGGGGAGAGACCCAGTACTTC.

CDR3 in amino acids: CASSSYVGPDEQFF. For the CDR3, the DNA is TGCGCCAGCAGCTCCTACGTGGGGCCCGATGAGCAGTTCTTC. This chain connects TRBV5-1 to TRBJ2-1, with a possible D match to TRBD1 (5 bases). CDR3 length: 14 residues. Trimming stripped 3 bases from V and 8 bases from J, with 15 bases between. The germline gives CDR1 SGHRS, CDR2 YFSETQ.

The chain joins TRBV9 to TRBJ2-2; no definite D call. The germline CDR1 and CDR2 sequences are SGDLS and YYNGEE. The CDR3 consists of 15 residues. V dropped 3 bases and J dropped 4 bases, with 13 bases sitting between them. The CDR3 sequence: CASSAVVLSTGELFF. DNA for the CDR3: TGTGCCAGCAGCGCGGTAGTCCTGAGCACCGGGGAGCTGTTTTTT.

This chain uses TRBV5-6 with TRBJ2-6; 7 nucleotides align to TRBD2. CDR3 size: 16 residues. The V and J ends lost 0 bases and 1 base, in that order; junction bases with no gene match: 1. The germline gives CDR1 SGHDT, CDR2 YYEEEE. The CDR3 sequence: CASSLAGGSGANVLTF. For the CDR3, the DNA is TGTGCCAGCAGCTTGGCCGGGGGGTCTGGGGCCAACGTCCTGACTTTC.

The chain employs TRBV5-1 and TRBJ1-2, with 9 bases fitting TRBD1. Germline CDR1 and CDR2: SGHRS and YFSETQ. The CDR3 length is 14 residues. The junction had 6 bases not matched to a gene; V was cut back by 2 bases and J by 7 bases. The CDR3 DNA reads as TGCGCCAGCAGCTTCGGTACAGGGGGCTTTGGCTACACCTTC. Protein sequence: CASSFGTGGFGYTF.

The rearrangement joins TRBV15 to TRBJ2-7, with 7 bases that match TRBD2. The CDR3 spans 16 residues. Germline trimming cut 4 bases from V and 6 bases from J; bases unmatched to any gene: 15. Germline CDR1 and CDR2: LNHNV and YYDKDF (reference sequence). CDR3 amino acids: CATSKSRVTSTGEQYF. The CDR3 bases are TGTGCCACCAGCAAATCTCGGGTGACTAGCACGGGCGAGCAGTACTTC.

For this clone: No conserved phenylalanine or tryptophan ends this CDR3, so it is likely a read error. No DNA is shown, since the ends of the CDR3 on it are uncertain; the CDR3 is the one TCRdb lists. V is TRBV20-1 and J is TRBJ1-4; TRBD1 was called by the table and not checked on the DNA. The CDR3 has 11 amino acids, counting both end residues. Per germline, CDR1 DFQATT and CDR2 SNEGSKA (reference sequence). The CDR3 spells CSARDQDRAWS.

The J gene is TRBJ2-7, the V gene TRBV6-4, with 7 bases fitting TRBD2. The CDR3 loop spans 15 amino acids. In germline, CDR1 is MRHNA, CDR2 SNTAGT. The V and J ends lost 4 bases and 6 bases, in that order; junction bases with no gene match: 12. CDR3 sequence (DNA): TGTGCCAGCAGTGGGAGCGCGGGAGAAGGAATCGAGCAGTACTTC. This gives the protein CASSGSAGEGIEQYF.

The J gene is TRBJ2-2, the V gene TRBV7-2; D remains ambiguous. The CDR3 sequence is 15 residues long. The V gene's germline CDR1 is SGHTA and CDR2 FQGNSA. Trimming stripped 2 bases from V and 9 bases from J, with 16 bases between. The chain's CDR3 is CASSLTPRFRRELFF. The CDR3 DNA reads TGTGCCAGCAGCTTAACGCCGAGATTTCGCAGGGAGCTGTTTTTT.

The chain combines TRBV30 with TRBJ1-3; D is undetermined. The V end lost 0 bases, the J end lost 5 bases, and 14 bases lay between the germline ends. CDR1 and CDR2 from the germline V gene are GTSNPN and SVGIG (reference sequence). This CDR3 has 15 residues. CDR3 DNA sequence: TGTGCCTGGAGTGTTGAGGCGCGGGAAAGAAACACCATATATTTT. Its protein product is CAWSVEARERNTIYF.

The rearrangement uses TRBV9 and TRBJ1-2, with 8 bases lining up with TRBD1. The CDR3 contains 15 residues. Per the germline V gene, CDR1 is SGDLS and CDR2 is YYNGEE. The ends lost 0 bases at V and 8 bases at J; junction bases unmatched: 9. CDR3: CASSVGSGGIRGYTF. As DNA, the CDR3 is TGTGCCAGCAGCGTAGGGTCAGGGGGCATTAGGGGCTACACCTTC.

CDR3 loop: CASSSGTGYEQYF. The CDR3 DNA follows: TGTGCCAGCAGTTCCGGGACAGGTTACGAGCAGTACTTC. The V gene is TRBV6-6, the J gene TRBJ2-7; 8 positions agree with TRBD1. CDR3 length equals 13 residues. Germline V gene data show CDR1 as MNHNY and CDR2 as SVGAGI (reference sequence). V lost 4 bases, J lost 4 bases, and 3 bases stayed unmatched.

The chain couples TRBV30 to TRBJ2-5; weak D call: TRBD2 (6 bases). V lost 2 bases to trimming and J lost 5 bases, with 12 bases between them. Germline values: CDR1 GTSNPN, CDR2 SVGIG (reference sequence). The CDR3 runs 13 residues. The CDR3 DNA follows: TGTGCCTGGAGTTACGGGAGTCGGGAGACCCAGTACTTC. As protein: CAWSYGSRETQYF.

The V gene is TRBV18, the J gene TRBJ2-2; D possibly corresponds to TRBD2 (6 bases). Trimming left V 1 base short and J 0 bases short, with 18 bases between. CDR1 is KGHSH and CDR2 is LQKENI in the germline V gene. This CDR3 contains 19 residues. CDR3 nucleotides: TGTGCCAGCTCACCACTTCAGTTTCGGGGGTCCCCGAACACCGGGGAGCTGTTTTTT. Its translation: CASSPLQFRGSPNTGELFF.

V and J are TRBV19 and TRBJ1-1, with D maybe TRBD1 (5 bases). V lost 8 bases, J lost 0 bases, and 19 bases lay in between. The CDR3 loop spans 16 amino acids. The germline V gene encodes CDR1 LNHDA and CDR2 SQIVND (reference sequence). CDR3: CASFGGGRSLNTEAFF. CDR3 DNA: TGTGCCAGTTTTGGCGGGGGTCGATCGTTGAACACTGAAGCTTTCTTT.

The CDR3 spells CASSLWTSGGYEQYF. For the CDR3, the DNA is TGTGCCAGTAGTCTTTGGACTAGCGGTGGGTACGAGCAGTACTTC. The J gene is TRBJ2-7, the V gene TRBV19, with 10 bases that match TRBD2. The length of the CDR3 is 15 residues. Trimming took 5 bases from V and 4 from J; bases not matched to a gene: 8. Per the germline V gene, CDR1 is LNHDA and CDR2 is SQIVND (reference sequence).

The CDR3 sequence: CASSPNPRTGNEQFF. The CDR3 region has the DNA TGTGCCAGCAGCCCAAACCCCCGGACAGGCAATGAGCAGTTCTTC. The chain combines TRBV4-2 with TRBJ2-1, with TRBD1 matching over 7 bases. With 4 bases clipped from V and 6 bases from J, the junction kept 9 bases outside the gene matches. CDR1 is LGHNA and CDR2 is YNFKEQ in the germline V gene. This CDR3 region has 15 residues.

This chain uses TRBV19 with TRBJ1-1, with a weak D call TRBD1 (6 bases). CDR1 and CDR2 from the germline V gene are LNHDA and SQIVND (reference sequence). CDR3 length: 13 amino acids. Between the trimmed V and J ends, which lost 8 bases and 4 bases, there was a span of 14 bases. The CDR3 DNA reads TGTGCCAGTGAGACACAGGGCATCACTGAAGCTTTCTTT. Its translation is CASETQGITEAFF.

V and J are TRBV11-1 and TRBJ2-5; a weak D match, TRBD1 (5 bases). The CDR3 has 13 amino acids. Germline lookup yields CDR1 SGHAT and CDR2 FQDESV (reference sequence). The V gene lost 2 bases and the J gene lost 5 bases, with 9 bases spanning the gap. The CDR3 DNA reads as TGTGCCAGCAGCTTAAGTTACAGGGAGACCCAGTACTTC. This codes for CASSLSYRETQYF.

The chain carries TRBV6-1 and TRBJ2-2; no clear D. V was shortened by 8 bases and J by 3 bases, with 10 bases between the two germline ends. CDR3 size: 13 residues. CDR1 and CDR2 from the germline V gene are MNHNS and SASEGT. In DNA, the CDR3 is TGTGCCAGCTCGTTAGAGTACACCGGGGAGCTGTTTTTT. Protein sequence: CASSLEYTGELFF.

The rearrangement uses TRBV7-9 and TRBJ2-1; TRBD2 might be the D (6 bases). This CDR3 has 13 residues. Trimming left V 8 bases short and J 2 bases short, with 10 bases between. From germline, CDR1 is SEHNR and CDR2 FQNEAQ (reference sequence). CDR3 DNA: TGTGCCAGCGGGAGGAAAACCTACAATGAGCAGTTCTTC. It translates to CASGRKTYNEQFF.

The V and J genes are TRBV30 and TRBJ1-4; D is unresolved. Germline CDR1 and CDR2: GTSNPN and SVGIG (reference sequence). The CDR3 totals 14 residues. V was clipped by 2 bases and J by 5 bases, with 12 bases between them. DNA of the CDR3: TGTGCCTGGAGTAGGACTGGCGGAAATGAAAAACTGTTTTTT. Translation: CAWSRTGGNEKLFF.

The rearrangement links TRBV19 to TRBJ1-3; TRBD1 is a possible D gene (6 bases). Germline lookup yields CDR1 LNHDA and CDR2 SQIVND (reference sequence). The CDR3 is 13 amino acids. V lost 3 bases to trimming and J lost 5 bases, with 8 bases between them. The CDR3 region is CASSIRDRNTIYF. The CDR3 region has the DNA TGTGCCAGTAGTATTCGGGACAGAAACACCATATATTTT.

The CDR3 region is CASILEGETEAFF. CDR3 DNA sequence: TGTGCCAGCATCTTGGAAGGGGAAACTGAAGCTTTCTTT. This rearrangement joins TRBV2 to TRBJ1-1; D perhaps matches TRBD1 (5 bases). CDR1 SNHLY and CDR2 FYNNEI come from the germline V gene. The V end lost 7 bases, the J end lost 5 bases, and 14 bases lay between the germline ends. The CDR3 is 13 amino acids.

V is TRBV25-1 and J is TRBJ2-5; 11 nucleotides line up with TRBD2. Per the germline V gene, CDR1 is MGHDK and CDR2 is SYGVNS. Trimming took 4 bases from V and 5 from J; bases not matched to a gene: 0. The CDR3 consists of 13 residues. CDR3 protein: CASSVAGGETQYF. DNA for the CDR3: TGTGCCAGCAGTGTAGCGGGAGGGGAGACCCAGTACTTC.

The gene calls are TRBV4-1 and TRBJ2-3, with 7 bases lining up with TRBD2. V trimming: 3 bases; J trimming: 3 bases; junction bases outside the gene matches: 6. The germline CDR1 and CDR2 sequences are MGHRA and YSYEKL. This CDR3 has 15 residues. The CDR3 DNA reads as TGCGCCAGCAGCCACGAGCGGGGAAGGACAGATACGCAGTATTTT. It is translated as CASSHERGRTDTQYF.

This chain links TRBV19 with TRBJ2-7, with 11 bases lining up with TRBD1. This CDR3 is 16 amino acids long. Germline CDR1 and CDR2: LNHDA and SQIVND (reference sequence). V was clipped by 5 bases and J by 3 bases; unmatched bases: 9. This CDR3 is CASSPRTGQGGYEQYF. In DNA, the CDR3 is TGTGCCAGTAGTCCACGTACGGGACAGGGGGGCTACGAGCAGTACTTC.

The J gene is TRBJ1-1, the V gene TRBV28; no clear D. CDR3 length: 12 amino acids. Trimming pared 5 bases from V and 4 bases from J, leaving 8 bases between. Per germline, CDR1 MDHEN and CDR2 SYDVKM. This CDR3 reads CASSHGGTEAFF. Written as DNA, the CDR3 is TGTGCCAGCAGTCACGGAGGCACTGAAGCTTTCTTT. Variable domain in full (rest from reference TRBV28 and TRBJ1-1): DVKVTQSSRYLVKRTGEKVFLECVQDMDHENMFWYRQDPGLGLRLIYFSYDVKMKEKGDIPEGYSVSREKKERFSLILESASTNQTSMYLCASSHGGTEAFFGQGTRLTVV.

The chain couples TRBV6-6 to TRBJ1-2, with D perhaps TRBD1 (6 bases). The V end was cut by 4 bases, the J end by 5 bases, with 20 bases between. CDR3 length: 16 residues. In germline, CDR1 is MNHNY, CDR2 SVGAGI (reference sequence). DNA of the CDR3: TGTGCCAGCAGTTCAACCATCAGGGGAATCGGATATGGCTACACCTTC. Its protein is CASSSTIRGIGYGYTF.

The chain uses TRBV30 and TRBJ1-2; the D is unclear. The CDR3 totals 12 residues. CDR1 GTSNPN and CDR2 SVGIG come from the germline V gene (reference sequence). Trimming shortened V by 1 base and J by 8 bases, and 11 bases separated the two germline ends. In DNA form, the CDR3 reads TGTGCCTGGAGTGCCCAGACGGGGGGCTACACCTTC. Its protein is CAWSAQTGGYTF.